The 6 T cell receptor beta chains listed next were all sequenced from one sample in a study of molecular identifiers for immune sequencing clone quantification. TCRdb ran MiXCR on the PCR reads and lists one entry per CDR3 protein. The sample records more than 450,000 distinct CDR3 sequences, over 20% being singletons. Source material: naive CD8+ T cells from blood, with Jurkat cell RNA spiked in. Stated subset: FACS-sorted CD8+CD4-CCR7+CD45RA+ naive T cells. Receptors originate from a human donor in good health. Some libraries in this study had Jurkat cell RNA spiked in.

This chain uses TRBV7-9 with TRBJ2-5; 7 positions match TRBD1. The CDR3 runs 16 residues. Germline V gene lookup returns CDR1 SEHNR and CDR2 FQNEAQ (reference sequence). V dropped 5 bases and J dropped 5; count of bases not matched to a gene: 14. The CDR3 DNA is TGTGCCAGCAGCATACCGGGACAGCAGGCGGACGAGACCCAGTACTTC. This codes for CASSIPGQQADETQYF.

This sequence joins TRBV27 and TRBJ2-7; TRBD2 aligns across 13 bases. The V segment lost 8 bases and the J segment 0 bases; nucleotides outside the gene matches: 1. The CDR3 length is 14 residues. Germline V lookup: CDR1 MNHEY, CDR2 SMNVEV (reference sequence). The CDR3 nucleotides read TGTGCCAGCCGGACTAGCGGGGGCTCCTACGAGCAGTACTTC. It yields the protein CASRTSGGSYEQYF.

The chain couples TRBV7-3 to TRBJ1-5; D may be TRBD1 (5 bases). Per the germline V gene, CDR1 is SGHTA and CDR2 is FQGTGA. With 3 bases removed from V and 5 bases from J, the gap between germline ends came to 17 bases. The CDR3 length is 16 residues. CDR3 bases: TGTGCCAGCAGCTTGGGGCTCAGGGAACTTTATCAGCCCCAGCATTTT. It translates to CASSLGLRELYQPQHF.

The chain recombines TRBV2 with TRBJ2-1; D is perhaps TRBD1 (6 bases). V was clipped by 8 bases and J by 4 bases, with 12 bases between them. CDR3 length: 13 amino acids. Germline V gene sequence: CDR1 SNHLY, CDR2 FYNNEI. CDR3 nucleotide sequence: TGTGCCAGCGCGGACAGAATTTACAATGAGCAGTTCTTC. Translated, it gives CASADRIYNEQFF.

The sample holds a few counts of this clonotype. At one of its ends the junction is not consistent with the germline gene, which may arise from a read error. CDR3 in DNA: TGTGCTAGTGGTTCGAGGACGGACTCCTACGAGCAGTACTTT. This translates into CASGSRTDSYEQYF. The chain links TRBV12-5 to TRBJ2-7, with D perhaps TRBD2 (5 bases). Per the germline V gene, CDR1 is LGHNT and CDR2 is FRNRAP. The CDR3 contains 14 residues.

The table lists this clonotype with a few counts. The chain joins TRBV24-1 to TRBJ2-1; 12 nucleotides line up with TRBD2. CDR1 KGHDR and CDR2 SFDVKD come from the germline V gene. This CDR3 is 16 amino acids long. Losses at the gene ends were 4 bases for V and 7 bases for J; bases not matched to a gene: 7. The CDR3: CATSDWTSGIGNEQFF. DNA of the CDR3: TGTGCCACCAGTGACTGGACTAGCGGGATTGGTAATGAGCAGTTCTTC.